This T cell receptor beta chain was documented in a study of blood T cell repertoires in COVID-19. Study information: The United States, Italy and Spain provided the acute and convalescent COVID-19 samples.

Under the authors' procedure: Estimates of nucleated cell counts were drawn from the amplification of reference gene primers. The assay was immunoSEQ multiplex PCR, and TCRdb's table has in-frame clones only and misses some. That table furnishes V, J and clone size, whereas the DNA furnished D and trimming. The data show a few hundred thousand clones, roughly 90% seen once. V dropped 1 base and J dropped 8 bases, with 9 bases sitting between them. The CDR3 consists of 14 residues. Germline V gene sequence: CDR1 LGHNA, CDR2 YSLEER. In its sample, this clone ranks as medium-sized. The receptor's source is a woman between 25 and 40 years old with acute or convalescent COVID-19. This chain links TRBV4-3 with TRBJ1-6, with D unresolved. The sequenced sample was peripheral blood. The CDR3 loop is CASSQGTEHSPLHF. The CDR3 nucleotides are TGCGCCAGCAGCCAAGGTACAGAGCATTCACCCCTCCACTTT.